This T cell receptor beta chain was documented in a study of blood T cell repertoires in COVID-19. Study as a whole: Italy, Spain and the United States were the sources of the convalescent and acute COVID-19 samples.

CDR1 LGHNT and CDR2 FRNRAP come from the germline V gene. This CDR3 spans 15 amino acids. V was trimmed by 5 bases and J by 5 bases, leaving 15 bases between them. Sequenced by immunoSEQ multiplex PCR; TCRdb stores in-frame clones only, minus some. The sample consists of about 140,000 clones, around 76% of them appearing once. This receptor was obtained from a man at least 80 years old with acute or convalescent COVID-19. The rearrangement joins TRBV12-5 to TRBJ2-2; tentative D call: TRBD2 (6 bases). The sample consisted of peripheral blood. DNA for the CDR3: TGTGCTAGTGGTGAGGGGCAGGGAGGAACCGGGGAGCTGTTTTTT. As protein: CASGEGQGGTGELFF. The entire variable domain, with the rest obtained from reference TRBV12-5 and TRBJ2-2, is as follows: DARVTQTPRHKVTEMGQEVTMRCQPILGHNTVFWYRQTMMQGLELLAYFRNRAPLDDSGMPKDRFSAEMPDATLATLKIQPSEPRDSAVYFCASGEGQGGTGELFFGEGSRLTVL.